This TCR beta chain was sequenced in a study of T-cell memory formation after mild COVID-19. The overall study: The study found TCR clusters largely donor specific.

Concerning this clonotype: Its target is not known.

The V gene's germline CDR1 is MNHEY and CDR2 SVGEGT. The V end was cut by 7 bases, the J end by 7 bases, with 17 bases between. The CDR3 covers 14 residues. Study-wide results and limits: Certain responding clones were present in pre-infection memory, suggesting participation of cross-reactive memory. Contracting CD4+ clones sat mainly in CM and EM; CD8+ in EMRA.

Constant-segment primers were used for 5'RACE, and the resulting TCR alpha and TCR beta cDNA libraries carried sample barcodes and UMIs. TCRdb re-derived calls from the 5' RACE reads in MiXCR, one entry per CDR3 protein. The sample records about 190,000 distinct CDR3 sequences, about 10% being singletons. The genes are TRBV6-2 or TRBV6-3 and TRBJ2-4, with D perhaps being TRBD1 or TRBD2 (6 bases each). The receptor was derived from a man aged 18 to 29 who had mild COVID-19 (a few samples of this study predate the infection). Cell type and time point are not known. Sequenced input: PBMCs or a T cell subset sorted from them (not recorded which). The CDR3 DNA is TGTGCCAGCATCAACGGGGGCAGCACCAACATTCAGTACTTC. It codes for CASINGGSTNIQYF.